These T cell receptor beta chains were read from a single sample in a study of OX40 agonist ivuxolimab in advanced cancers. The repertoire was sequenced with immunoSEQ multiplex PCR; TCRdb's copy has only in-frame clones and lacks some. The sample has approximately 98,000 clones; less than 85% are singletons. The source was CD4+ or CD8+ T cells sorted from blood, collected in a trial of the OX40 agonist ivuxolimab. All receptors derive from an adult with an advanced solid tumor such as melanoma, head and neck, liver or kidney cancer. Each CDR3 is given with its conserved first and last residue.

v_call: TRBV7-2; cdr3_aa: CASSLTSGRDEQFF
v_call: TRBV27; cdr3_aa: CASSLSGGGAYTDTQYF
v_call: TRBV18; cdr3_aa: CASSLTGIGEKLFF
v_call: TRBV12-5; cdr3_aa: CASAPLGFEQYF
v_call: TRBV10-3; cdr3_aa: CAIGPSGNTIYF
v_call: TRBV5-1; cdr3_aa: CASSLGPGLAVSSTDTQYF
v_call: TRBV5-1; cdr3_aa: CASSPGLPGNEQFF
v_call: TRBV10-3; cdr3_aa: CAISVGGGGTYEQYF
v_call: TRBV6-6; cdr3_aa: CASSYDRGLYNEQFF
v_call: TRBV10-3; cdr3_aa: CAIRGVDSQQGGTQYF
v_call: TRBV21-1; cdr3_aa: CASTHWSERINIQYF
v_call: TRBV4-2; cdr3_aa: CASSQGVAGGSGELFF
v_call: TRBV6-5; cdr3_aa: CAAGALYNEQFF
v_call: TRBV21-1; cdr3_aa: CASSTRDVRGSYSNQPQHF
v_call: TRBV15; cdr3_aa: CATSSAAGSNQPQHF
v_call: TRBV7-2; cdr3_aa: CASSEDGGHEQYF
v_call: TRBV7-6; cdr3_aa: CASSFTLVAGVMWNTGELFF
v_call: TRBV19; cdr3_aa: CASSIPRDLDEKLFF
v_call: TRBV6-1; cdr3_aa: CASRQDGADTQYF
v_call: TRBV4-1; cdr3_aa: CASSQSPGLINTEAFF
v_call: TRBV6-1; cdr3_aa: CASSTWDTGETQYF
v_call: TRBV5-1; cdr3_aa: CASSLSGGGFSYTF
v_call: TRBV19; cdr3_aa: CASSPDRDNEKLFF
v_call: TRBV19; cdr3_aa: CASSILTGSTEAFF
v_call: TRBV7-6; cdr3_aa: CASSLGFSGMYPDTQYF
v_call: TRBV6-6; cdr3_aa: CASSYVDEAFF
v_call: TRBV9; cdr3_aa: CASSVHRTGYTF
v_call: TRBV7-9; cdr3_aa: CASSEYRGSNQPQHF
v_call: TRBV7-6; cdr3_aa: CASSLDTALF
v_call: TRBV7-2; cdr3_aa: CASSLKVEQYF
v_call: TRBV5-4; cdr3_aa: CASSLGMGRGGYEQYF
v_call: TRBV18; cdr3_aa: CASSSQGRLNEKLFF
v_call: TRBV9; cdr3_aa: CASSPRSDRGNYGYTF
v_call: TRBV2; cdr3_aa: CASSLDREGTETKNIQYF
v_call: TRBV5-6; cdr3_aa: CASSLDRDSYEQYF
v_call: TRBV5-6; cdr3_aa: CASSLTGGANTGELFF
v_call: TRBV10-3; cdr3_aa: CAISDGTGGSGELFF
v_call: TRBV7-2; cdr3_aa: CASSGTSGRAPETQYF
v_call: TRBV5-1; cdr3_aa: CASSLWQGEGYTF
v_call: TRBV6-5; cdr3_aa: CASSYLGGAPEAFF
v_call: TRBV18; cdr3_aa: CASSPFPTEHYGYTF
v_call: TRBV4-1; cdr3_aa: CASSPFATYNEQFF
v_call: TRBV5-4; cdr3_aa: CASSPGRFQETQYF
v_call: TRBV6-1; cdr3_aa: CASSRDYTYEQYF
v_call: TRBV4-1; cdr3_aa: CASSQGTWGGTNYGYTF